These 9 T cell receptor beta chains were all obtained from the same sample, sequenced in a study of T cells in pancreatic ductal adenocarcinoma. The selected patients with pancreatic ductal adenocarcinoma had surgery but no neoadjuvant therapy. Produced via immunoSEQ multiplex PCR; TCRdb's table is partial and in-frame only. The sample has roughly 100,000 clones; 90% to 95% are singletons. Input material: PBMCs. The receptors were sampled from a human donor with pancreatic ductal adenocarcinoma.

The chain combines TRBV9 with TRBJ2-2; 9 bases agree with TRBD2. Trimming cost V 4 bases and J 9 bases; bases outside gene matches: 7. CDR1 is SGDLS and CDR2 is YYNGEE in the germline V gene. The CDR3 runs to 14 residues. The CDR3 DNA sequence: TGTGCCAGCAGCCCTCGCCTAGCGGGAAGGGAGCTGTTTTTT. Its translation is CASSPRLAGRELFF.

This clone has only one observation. The chain recombines TRBV29-1 with TRBJ2-7; possible D gene TRBD1, 6 bases. The CDR3 contains 11 residues. CDR1 is SQVTM, CDR2 ANQGSEA, per germline. The germline V and J ends were trimmed by 6 bases and 3 bases, with 9 bases remaining between them. CDR3 sequence: CSVTGFYEQYF. The CDR3 DNA reads as TGCAGCGTAACAGGGTTCTACGAGCAGTACTTC.

This chain links TRBV6-1 with TRBJ2-7; 7 bases align to TRBD1. V dropped 6 bases and J dropped 3; count of bases not matched to a gene: 8. This CDR3 is built from 14 residues. The germline V gene encodes CDR1 MNHNS and CDR2 SASEGT. The CDR3 DNA follows: TGTGCCAGCAGACTCGGACAGGACCTCTACGAGCAGTACTTC. This gives the protein CASRLGQDLYEQYF.

The J gene is TRBJ1-2, the V gene TRBV10-3; perhaps TRBD1 as D (5 bases). Germline values: CDR1 ENHRY, CDR2 SYGVKD. V lost 4 bases, J lost 5 bases, and 20 bases lay in between. CDR3 length equals 16 residues. The DNA for the CDR3 is TGTGCCATCAGTGTATCGACAGCGACGAATCCGTATGGCTACACCTTC. This sequence encodes CAISVSTATNPYGYTF.

The chain has TRBV28 and TRBJ2-3; 7 nucleotides match TRBD2. With V trimmed by 6 bases and J by 8 bases, 11 bases remained unmatched. The CDR3 consists of 14 residues. Germline CDR1 MDHEN, CDR2 SYDVKM. The CDR3 loop is CASRDRGGWSTQYF. The CDR3 DNA follows: TGTGCCAGCAGGGATAGGGGAGGGTGGAGTACGCAGTATTTT.

Written as DNA, the CDR3 is TGCGCCAGCAGCCACCCAGGGGGCCTGGAGACCCAGTACTTC. Translation: CASSHPGGLETQYF. The rearrangement joins TRBV4-1 to TRBJ2-5, with 8 bases aligning to TRBD1. Trimming took 3 bases from V and 5 from J; bases not matched to a gene: 5. The CDR3 contains 14 residues. Per germline, CDR1 MGHRA and CDR2 YSYEKL.

This clone was observed a single time. The chain has TRBV2 and TRBJ2-5; no definite D call. CDR3 length: 10 residues. V gave up 5 bases and J gave up 6 bases, with 4 bases separating them. The germline gives CDR1 SNHLY, CDR2 FYNNEI. CDR3: CASSLKTQYF. Written as DNA, the CDR3 is TGTGCCAGCAGTCTTAAGACCCAGTACTTC.

This chain joins TRBV6-5 and TRBJ2-3; TRBD2 is a possible D gene (6 bases). Germline V CDR1 and CDR2: MNHEY, SVGAGI. This CDR3 has 14 amino acids. Deletions cut 4 bases from V and 8 bases from J, with 16 bases between. CDR3 protein: CASSSGSPRGTQYF. The CDR3 region has the DNA TGTGCCAGCAGTTCCGGGTCGCCGCGGGGTACGCAGTATTTT.

The chain recombines TRBV4-1 with TRBJ1-5; D gene ambiguous. Per the germline V gene, CDR1 is MGHRA and CDR2 is YSYEKL. This CDR3 has 13 residues. Trimming removed 1 base at V and 5 bases at J, with 6 bases between. The CDR3 DNA reads TGCGCCAGCAGCCAAGGGCCTTATCAGCCCCAGCATTTT. This codes for CASSQGPYQPQHF.